A single sample is the source of the 30 T cell receptor beta chains below, sequenced in a study of OX40 agonist ivuxolimab in advanced cancers. This table comes from immunoSEQ multiplex PCR, and its TCRdb copy is limited to in-frame clones, with some not included. The sample lists 100,000 to 150,000 clones; roughly 91% were seen once. The specimen comprised CD4+ or CD8+ T cells sorted from blood, sampled in a trial of the OX40 agonist ivuxolimab. The receptors originated from an adult with an advanced solid tumor such as melanoma, head and neck, liver or kidney cancer.

This chain joins TRBV5-4 and TRBJ1-1; TRBD1 might be the D (5 bases). The V gene's germline CDR1 is SGHNT and CDR2 YYREEE (reference sequence). Trimming stripped 0 bases from V and 3 bases from J, with 9 bases between. The CDR3 contains 14 residues. The CDR3 protein is CASSLGGVDTEAFF. The CDR3, as DNA: TGTGCCAGCAGCTTGGGAGGGGTCGACACTGAAGCTTTCTTT.

The count of this clone is one. Compared with germline, one end of the junction differs, possibly owing to a read error. The chain employs TRBV7-7 and TRBJ1-4; 8 bases map to TRBD1. CDR3 length equals 14 residues. The V gene's germline CDR1 is SSHAT and CDR2 FNYEAQ (reference sequence). CDR3 sequence (DNA): TGTGCTAGCAGCACTGGGACAGGAGGGGAAAAACTGTTTTTT. The encoded protein is CASSTGTGGEKLFF.

For this clone: The junction differs from germline at one of its ends, possibly a read error. The chain couples TRBV10-3 to TRBJ1-5; D is unresolved. CDR3 size: 13 residues. The V gene's germline CDR1 is ENHRY and CDR2 SYGVKD. The CDR3 nucleotides read TGTGCCAGCAGTTACGGCCTTAATCAGCCCCAGCATTTT. Its protein is CASSYGLNQPQHF.

In nucleotides, the CDR3 is TGTGCCAGCAGCTTATTTCCCCGTTCAACTAATGAAAAACTGTTTTTT. Protein product: CASSLFPRSTNEKLFF. The chain has TRBV7-2 and TRBJ1-4; the D is unclear. The CDR3 is 16 residues long. Trimming left V 2 bases short and J 0 bases short, with 10 bases between. CDR1 and CDR2 (germline): SGHTA, FQGNSA.

The chain joins TRBV9 to TRBJ2-3, with D possibly matching TRBD1 (6 bases). The CDR3 runs 16 residues. Per germline, CDR1 SGDLS and CDR2 YYNGEE. The V and J ends lost 3 bases and 4 bases respectively, with 18 bases between them. The CDR3 region is CASSALSGTFPDTQYF. The CDR3 region has the DNA TGTGCCAGCAGCGCCTTATCCGGGACATTCCCAGATACGCAGTATTTT.

The chain recombines TRBV6-6 with TRBJ1-1, with D hard to call. CDR1 and CDR2 from the germline V gene are MNHNY and SVGAGI (reference sequence). This CDR3 is built from 10 residues. V lost 9 bases to trimming and J lost 3 bases, with 5 bases between them. CDR3 bases: TGTGCCAGATGGCACACTGAAGCTTTCTTT. Its protein product is CARWHTEAFF.

The chain recombines TRBV11-2 with TRBJ1-2; the D gene is possibly TRBD1 (5 bases). Germline V CDR1 and CDR2: SGHAT, FQNNGV. CDR3 size: 14 residues. V was cut by 1 base and J by 6 bases, with 12 bases left in between. The CDR3: CASSLVGPGNGYTF. DNA of the CDR3: TGTGCCAGCAGCTTAGTGGGACCTGGGAATGGCTACACCTTC.

The chain links TRBV6-6 to TRBJ2-7; 8 bases match TRBD1. This CDR3 has 14 residues. The V gene's germline CDR1 is MNHNY and CDR2 SVGAGI (reference sequence). Unmatched junction bases numbered 6, after V lost 6 bases and J lost 2 bases. The CDR3 region has the DNA TGTGCCAGCAGACCGAGGGACAGGACCTACGAGCAGTACTTC. Encoded protein: CASRPRDRTYEQYF.

V usage is TRBV19 and J usage is TRBJ1-1; TRBD1 might be the D (5 bases). The CDR3 covers 15 residues. Germline CDR1 reads LNHDA; CDR2 reads SQIVND (reference sequence). V gave up 3 bases and J gave up 4 bases, with 15 bases separating them. The CDR3 region has the DNA TGTGCCAGTAGTATCGGGCAAGGGGTCGGCACTGAAGCTTTCTTT. Translation gives CASSIGQGVGTEAFF.

V gene TRBV5-1 combines with J gene TRBJ2-5; 9 bases match TRBD1. Germline-derived CDR1 and CDR2 are SGHRS and YFSETQ. The CDR3 covers 13 residues. The ends lost 4 bases at V and 4 bases at J; junction bases unmatched: 2. The CDR3 nucleotides are TGCGCCAGCAGCCCGACAGGGGGAGAGACCCAGTACTTC. Its protein is CASSPTGGETQYF.

The chain employs TRBV4-3 and TRBJ2-7; D unresolved. The length of the CDR3 is 14 residues. The germline V and J ends were trimmed by 0 bases and 3 bases, with 9 bases remaining between them. The germline V gene encodes CDR1 LGHNA and CDR2 YSLEER. The CDR3 protein is CASSQEEKFYEQYF. The CDR3 DNA reads TGCGCCAGCAGCCAAGAAGAGAAGTTCTACGAGCAGTACTTC.

The V call is TRBV10-3, the J call TRBJ2-1; TRBD1 matches 8 bases. The CDR3 is 18 residues long. Germline lookup yields CDR1 ENHRY and CDR2 SYGVKD. With V trimmed by 3 bases and J by 2 bases, 12 bases remained unmatched. The CDR3, as DNA: TGTGCCATCAGTGATCCCAGGGGGCGGGAAACTGCCTACAATGAGCAGTTCTTC. Its protein product is CAISDPRGRETAYNEQFF.

This clone was recorded once. The chain links TRBV6-5 to TRBJ2-2, with D hard to call. CDR1 and CDR2 (germline): MNHEY, SVGAGI. With 5 bases removed from V and 7 bases from J, the gap between germline ends came to 11 bases. CDR3 size: 13 residues. Here the CDR3 reads CASSRSSFGELFF. CDR3 sequence (DNA): TGTGCCAGCAGTCGCAGTAGTTTCGGGGAGCTGTTTTTT.

Concerning this clone itself: Relative to the germline gene, one junction end is altered; a read error may explain this. The chain links TRBV18 to TRBJ2-7, with TRBD1 identical over 7 bases. Looked up from germline, CDR1 is KGHSH and CDR2 is LQKENI. This CDR3 is 15 amino acids long. The CDR3 coding sequence is TGTGCCAGCTCCCCACAAGACGGACAGGCGTACGAGCAGTACTTC. This gives the protein CASSPQDGQAYEQYF.

V usage is TRBV19 and J usage is TRBJ2-3; the D is unclear. The CDR3 totals 14 residues. The germline V gene has CDR1 LNHDA and CDR2 SQIVND (reference sequence). Trimming left V 7 bases short and J 0 bases short, with 11 bases between. The CDR3 DNA sequence: TGTGCCAGTACGGTCTCCACTAGCACAGATACGCAGTATTTT. Protein sequence: CASTVSTSTDTQYF.

J is TRBJ1-3 and V is TRBV18; D ambiguous. Trimming removed 2 bases at V and 0 bases at J, with 8 bases between. The CDR3 loop spans 15 amino acids. CDR1 is KGHSH, CDR2 LQKENI, per germline. Here the CDR3 reads CASSPRVTSGNTIYF. Written as DNA, the CDR3 is TGTGCCAGCTCACCAAGGGTCACCTCTGGAAACACCATATATTTT.

This clone was picked up a small number of times. This chain connects TRBV28 to TRBJ2-7; 9 bases are a match to TRBD1. The junction had 5 bases not matched to a gene; V was cut back by 3 bases and J by 5 bases. The CDR3 runs to 14 residues. CDR1 MDHEN and CDR2 SYDVKM come from the germline V gene. In nucleotides, the CDR3 is TGTGCCAGCAGTTTTGCGGACAGGGGACACGAGCAGTACTTC. The encoded protein is CASSFADRGHEQYF.

With respect to this clone: This sample includes further DNA sequences coding for the same CDR3. V is TRBV18 and J is TRBJ1-1; no reliable D call. V lost 0 bases to trimming and J lost 0 bases, with 5 bases between them. The CDR3 runs to 14 residues. Germline V CDR1 and CDR2: KGHSH, LQKENI. CDR3 loop: CASSPPSVNTEAFF. As DNA, the CDR3 is TGTGCCAGCTCACCACCTTCAGTGAACACTGAAGCTTTCTTT.

The chain links TRBV10-2 to TRBJ2-7, with D tentatively TRBD1 (5 bases). V lost 4 bases, J lost 0 bases, and 13 bases lay in between. The CDR3 totals 15 residues. CDR1 is WSHSY, CDR2 SAAADI, per germline. The CDR3: CASSGTWGASYEQYF. The CDR3 DNA reads TGCGCCAGCAGTGGGACCTGGGGCGCCTCCTACGAGCAGTACTTC.

The chain has TRBV28 and TRBJ1-2; D gene uncertain. The CDR3 extends over 13 amino acids. V lost 2 bases, J lost 0 bases, and 4 bases lay in between. The germline V gene has CDR1 MDHEN and CDR2 SYDVKM. CDR3 in amino acids: CASSLEANYGYTF. Written as DNA, the CDR3 is TGTGCCAGCAGTTTAGAAGCTAACTATGGCTACACCTTC.

This clone was observed once. The chain employs TRBV4-3 and TRBJ1-1, with D uncertain. The germline V gene encodes CDR1 LGHNA and CDR2 YSLEER. Between the trimmed V and J ends, which lost 0 bases and 11 bases, there was a span of 13 bases. The CDR3 is 13 amino acids. For the CDR3, the DNA is TGCGCCAGCAGCCAAGAAGGCAGGTTGGGCGCTTTCTTT. This translates into CASSQEGRLGAFF.

The rearrangement uses TRBV7-8 and TRBJ1-2, with no clear D. This CDR3 region has 13 residues. CDR1 is SGHVS, CDR2 FQNEAQ, per germline. Trimming pared 5 bases from V and 4 bases from J, leaving 11 bases between. The CDR3 loop is CASSPRGSYGYTF. The CDR3 DNA follows: TGTGCCAGCAGCCCCCGGGGTTCCTATGGCTACACCTTC.

The genes are TRBV19 and TRBJ2-3, with D unresolved. The V gene's germline CDR1 is LNHDA and CDR2 SQIVND (reference sequence). The CDR3 is 11 amino acids. Trimming stripped 3 bases from V and 5 bases from J, with 3 bases between. CDR3 sequence: CASSIQDTQYF. The CDR3 region has the DNA TGTGCCAGTAGTATCCAAGATACGCAGTATTTT. The variable domain in full, completed from reference TRBV19 and TRBJ2-3, reads DGGITQSPKYLFRKEGQNVTLSCEQNLNHDAMYWYRQDPGQGLRLIYYSQIVNDFQKGDIAEGYSVSREKKESFPLTVTSAQKNPTAFYLCASSIQDTQYFGPGTRLTVL.

The V call is TRBV9, the J call TRBJ2-7, with D tentatively TRBD2 (7 bases). Looked up from germline, CDR1 is SGDLS and CDR2 is YYNGEE. Trimming shortened V by 0 bases and J by 0 bases, and 10 bases separated the two germline ends. The CDR3 is 15 amino acids. For the CDR3, the DNA is TGTGCCAGCAGCGTAGGGCGGGGGCCCTCCTACGAGCAGTACTTC. Amino acids: CASSVGRGPSYEQYF.

CDR3 nucleotides: TGTGCCAGCAGCTTACAGGGGAGTAGAGGGGGAGAGACCCAGTACTTC. Its protein is CASSLQGSRGGETQYF. The V gene is TRBV13, the J gene TRBJ2-5; D is possibly TRBD1 (6 bases). The V gene's germline CDR1 is PRHDT and CDR2 FYEKMQ (reference sequence). Trimming took off 2 bases at V and 4 bases at J, with 17 bases between the two ends. The CDR3 is 16 amino acids.

The chain couples TRBV11-1 to TRBJ2-5; no firm D call. The CDR3 covers 13 residues. The germline gives CDR1 SGHAT, CDR2 FQDESV (reference sequence). Trimming took 1 base from V and 1 from J, leaving 4 bases between them. This CDR3 is CASSLVIQETQYF. The CDR3 region has the DNA TGTGCCAGCAGCTTAGTGATCCAAGAGACCCAGTACTTC.

As for this clone: Other DNA sequences from this sample encode an identical CDR3 as well. The CDR3 DNA reads as TGTGCCAGCTCACCGGGGCGCGATCAGCCCCAGCATTTT. It codes for CASSPGRDQPQHF. The chain couples TRBV18 to TRBJ1-5; maybe TRBD1 (5 bases). From germline, CDR1 is KGHSH and CDR2 LQKENI. The CDR3 is 13 residues long. V shed 3 bases and J shed 5 bases, with 8 bases lying between them.

CDR3 loop: CASRLQGLQPHEAFF. CDR3 DNA sequence: TGTGCCAGCAGACTACAGGGGTTACAGCCCCATGAAGCTTTCTTT. The genes are TRBV27 and TRBJ1-1; 7 bases map to TRBD1. CDR3 length: 15 amino acids. Germline CDR1 reads MNHEY; CDR2 reads SMNVEV (reference sequence). J was trimmed by 7 bases and V by 6 bases; bases with no gene match: 14.

V and J are TRBV9 and TRBJ2-5; maybe TRBD1 (5 bases). The germline V and J ends were trimmed by 7 bases and 2 bases, with 12 bases remaining between them. CDR3 length equals 13 residues. Germline loops: CDR1 SGDLS, CDR2 YYNGEE. The CDR3 is CASSPQEQETQYF. CDR3 DNA: TGTGCCAGCTCTCCACAGGAACAAGAGACCCAGTACTTC.

The chain combines TRBV11-3 with TRBJ2-3; no clear D. V gave up 5 bases and J gave up 2 bases, with 5 bases separating them. CDR1 SGHNT and CDR2 YENEEA come from the germline V gene. The CDR3 consists of 12 residues. DNA for the CDR3: TGTGCCAGCAGCCCCAACACAGATACGCAGTATTTT. Protein product: CASSPNTDTQYF.